Below, 28 T cell receptor beta chains from the same sample are listed, as sequenced in a study of beta chain features in type 1 diabetes (dated by TCRdb to between 2018 and 2020). Overall study outcomes, separate from this receptor: In all four CD4+ subsets, TCRB CDR3 length was moderately but significantly shorter in type 1 diabetes patients.

The library was prepared using the immunoSEQ multiplex PCR assay. All of the isolated RNA was reverse transcribed with the High Capacity cDNA Reverse Transcription Kit, so expressed TCRB transcripts were sequenced. Held by TCRdb, this immuneACCESS table contains in-frame sequences only and omits some clones. Under half of the omission traces to an unresolved V gene where checked; the cause of the rest is unknown. Within this sample are 300,000 to 400,000 clones, with roughly 8.8% of them counted one time only. About 1% of the sample is taken by the ten largest. Their antigen targets remain unknown. Material for sequencing was central memory CD4+ T cells from blood. All receptors come from a man aged 25-45 years with type 1 diabetes.

In its sample, this clone was seen a few times. This chain uses TRBV7-9 with TRBJ1-6, with a weak D call TRBD1 (5 bases). The CDR3 consists of 14 residues. Looked up from germline, CDR1 is SEHNR and CDR2 is FQNEAQ (reference sequence). V lost 6 bases to trimming and J lost 7 bases, with 13 bases between them. The chain's CDR3 is CASSQQVSNSPLHF. CDR3 bases: TGTGCCAGCAGTCAACAGGTCTCAAATTCACCCCTCCACTTT.

This clone came up a few times. The rearrangement links TRBV6-5 to TRBJ2-7; D gene unclear. This CDR3 has 13 residues. The V end was cut by 3 bases, the J end by 9 bases, with 15 bases between. The germline V gene has CDR1 MNHEY and CDR2 SVGAGI. The CDR3 here is CASSYDGSRVQYF. The CDR3 nucleotides read TGTGCCAGCAGTTATGACGGATCTAGAGTGCAGTACTTC.

This CDR3 is CASSWDRVQETQYF. The CDR3 DNA follows: TGTGCCAGCAGCTGGGACAGGGTCCAAGAGACCCAGTACTTC. V is TRBV5-6 and J is TRBJ2-5; 9 bases align to TRBD1. The CDR3 consists of 14 residues. Germline trimming cut 3 bases from V and 1 base from J; bases unmatched to any gene: 1. CDR1 is SGHDT, CDR2 YYEEEE, per germline.

The chain couples TRBV25-1 to TRBJ1-6, with D perhaps matching TRBD1 (5 bases). V was pared by 10 bases and J by 0 bases, with 10 bases between. CDR1 MGHDK and CDR2 SYGVNS come from the germline V gene. The CDR3 has 14 amino acids. CDR3 region: CATSGGSYNSPLHF. CDR3 in DNA: TGTGCCACCTCCGGGGGCTCCTATAATTCACCCCTCCACTTT.

The gene calls are TRBV29-1 and TRBJ2-5, with D possibly matching TRBD1 (6 bases). The better agreement between TRBJ2-7 and the DNA end casts doubt on the J call. This CDR3 is built from 13 residues. CDR1 SQVTM and CDR2 ANQGSEA come from the germline V gene. CDR3 nucleotides: TGCAGCGCCAGCTCCCAGGGGCCATACGAGCAGTACTTC. This encodes CSASSQGPYEQYF.

The rearrangement joins TRBV6-6 to TRBJ2-1; D is unresolved. CDR3 length equals 14 residues. CDR1 MNHNY and CDR2 SVGAGI come from the germline V gene (reference sequence). V dropped 0 bases and J dropped 7 bases, with 10 bases sitting between them. For the CDR3, the DNA is TGTGCCAGCAGTTACTCGGCTAGTGGAAATGAGCAGTTCTTC. It specifies CASSYSASGNEQFF.

This clone came up many times. The chain joins TRBV2 to TRBJ2-1; D ambiguous. Germline V lookup: CDR1 SNHLY, CDR2 FYNNEI. Trimming cost V 2 bases and J 7 bases, with 9 bases left between them. CDR3 length equals 13 residues. The CDR3 region has the DNA TGTGCCAGCAGTGAAAGGTTAGGTAATGAGCAGTTCTTC. Protein: CASSERLGNEQFF.

This clone has a handful of counts. The CDR3 reads CASSSGTGNQPQHF. In DNA, the CDR3 is TGTGCCAGCAGCTCCGGGACAGGGAATCAGCCCCAGCATTTT. The genes are TRBV9 and TRBJ1-5, with 9 positions matching TRBD1. The germline V gene encodes CDR1 SGDLS and CDR2 YYNGEE. V dropped 4 bases and J dropped 4; count of bases not matched to a gene: 3. This CDR3 is built from 14 residues.

The CDR3 sequence: CASGSGDGNSPLHF. The DNA of the CDR3 is TGCGCCAGCGGGAGTGGTGACGGTAATTCACCCCTCCACTTT. V gene TRBV5-1 combines with J gene TRBJ1-6, with unresolved D. The CDR3 runs 14 residues. Germline-derived CDR1 and CDR2 are SGHRS and YFSETQ. The ends were cut back, 7 bases at V and 6 bases at J, with 14 bases in the middle.

There are a few counts of this clone. The chain recombines TRBV5-4 with TRBJ1-2, with D tentatively TRBD1 (6 bases). The CDR3 totals 15 residues. Trimming stripped 5 bases from V and 5 bases from J, with 19 bases between. CDR1 is SGHNT and CDR2 is YYREEE in the germline V gene (reference sequence). DNA of the CDR3: TGTGCCAGCAGTCGAGACAGGCCCCGAGATTATGGCTACACCTTC. This encodes CASSRDRPRDYGYTF.

This clone was picked up many times. This same CDR3 is encoded by further DNA sequences in the sample. The chain has TRBV5-6 and TRBJ2-2, with unresolved D. CDR1 is SGHDT, CDR2 YYEEEE, per germline. V was shortened by 2 bases and J by 3 bases, with 8 bases between the two germline ends. The CDR3 covers 14 residues. The CDR3 nucleotides are TGTGCCAGCAGCTTAAGACCCGACACCGGGGAGCTGTTTTTT. Amino acid sequence: CASSLRPDTGELFF. Filled out from reference TRBV5-6 and TRBJ2-2, the complete variable domain reads DAGVTQSPTHLIKTRGQQVTLRCSPKSGHDTVSWYQQALGQGPQFIFQYYEEEERQRGNFPDRFSGHQFPNYSSELNVNALLLGDSALYLCASSLRPDTGELFFGEGSRLTVL.

This clone was seen many times. J is TRBJ1-6 and V is TRBV30; no clear D. The length of the CDR3 is 13 residues. Germline V CDR1 and CDR2: GTSNPN, SVGIG (reference sequence). Between the trimmed V and J ends, which lost 0 bases and 13 bases, there was a span of 13 bases. CDR3 amino acids: CAWSVVSRSPLHF. CDR3 sequence (DNA): TGTGCCTGGAGTGTGGTTTCGAGGTCCCCCCTCCACTTT. Together with reference TRBV30 and TRBJ1-6, the CDR3 gives the full variable domain: SQTIHQWPATLVQPVGSPLSLECTVEGTSNPNLYWYRQAAGRGLQLLFYSVGIGQISSEVPQNLSASRPQDRQFILSSKKLLLSDSGFYLCAWSVVSRSPLHFGNGTRLTVT.

This clone has only a few counts. The chain recombines TRBV2 with TRBJ2-7, with a tentative D call TRBD2 (6 bases). Trimming left V 5 bases short and J 1 base short, with 9 bases between. The CDR3 has 13 amino acids. CDR1 SNHLY and CDR2 FYNNEI come from the germline V gene. CDR3 sequence reads: CASSRLESYEQYF. The DNA of the CDR3 is TGTGCCAGCAGTAGACTAGAGTCCTACGAGCAGTACTTC. Based on the CDR3 plus reference TRBV2 and TRBJ2-7, the full variable domain is EPEVTQTPSHQVTQMGQEVILRCVPISNHLYFYWYRQILGQKVEFLVSFYNNEISEKSEIFDDQFSVERPDGSNFTLKIRSTKLEDSAMYFCASSRLESYEQYFGPGTRLTVT.

With respect to this clone: The same CDR3 is also encoded by other DNA sequences in this sample. V is TRBV7-9 and J is TRBJ1-2; D possibly corresponds to TRBD1 (5 bases). Trimming removed 3 bases from V and 4 bases from J, with 9 bases in between. Germline V CDR1 and CDR2: SEHNR, FQNEAQ (reference sequence). CDR3 size: 13 residues. CDR3 nucleotide sequence: TGTGCCAGCAGCTTGCCGGGGGGCTATGGCTACACCTTC. Translating it yields CASSLPGGYGYTF.

The rearrangement joins TRBV7-8 to TRBJ2-2; no reliable D call. This CDR3 has 13 amino acids. V was pared by 5 bases and J by 7 bases, with 11 bases between. The V gene's germline CDR1 is SGHVS and CDR2 FQNEAQ. CDR3 DNA: TGTGCCAGCAGCCCCAACGTCCACGGGGAGCTGTTTTTT. This encodes CASSPNVHGELFF.

This clone has a handful of counts. The chain combines TRBV5-1 with TRBJ2-3; D is tentatively TRBD1 or TRBD2 (5 bases each). Trimming took off 0 bases at V and 3 bases at J, with 14 bases between the two ends. This CDR3 contains 16 residues. CDR1 is SGHRS, CDR2 YFSETQ, per germline. The CDR3 loop is CASSLGTYEGTDTQYF. The CDR3 DNA reads TGCGCCAGCAGCTTGGGGACCTACGAGGGGACAGATACGCAGTATTTT.

The V gene is TRBV11-1, the J gene TRBJ1-5; unclear D gene. Germline V lookup: CDR1 SGHAT, CDR2 FQDESV (reference sequence). The CDR3 contains 14 residues. Trimming removed 1 base from V and 0 bases from J, with 4 bases in between. As DNA, the CDR3 is TGTGCCAGCAGCTTAGTTCTTAGCAATCAGCCCCAGCATTTT. This codes for CASSLVLSNQPQHF.

This chain connects TRBV5-4 to TRBJ2-3, with 9 bases aligning to TRBD2. The length of the CDR3 is 14 residues. Germline trimming cut 6 bases from V and 4 bases from J; bases unmatched to any gene: 6. The V gene's germline CDR1 is SGHNT and CDR2 YYREEE (reference sequence). The DNA of the CDR3 is TGTGCCAGCACTAGCGGGGAGCTCGCAGATACGCAGTATTTT. This translates into CASTSGELADTQYF.

This chain uses TRBV4-3 with TRBJ2-1, with unresolved D. CDR3 size: 14 residues. Germline lookup yields CDR1 LGHNA and CDR2 YSLEER. V was pared by 3 bases and J by 4 bases, with 10 bases between. The CDR3, as DNA: TGCGCCAGCAGCCACCCCGGCGGTTACAATGAGCAGTTCTTC. Amino acids: CASSHPGGYNEQFF.

This sequence joins TRBV28 and TRBJ2-1; 8 bases line up with TRBD2. V shed 3 bases, J shed 8 bases, and the junction held 6 bases outside the gene matches. Germline-derived CDR1 and CDR2 are MDHEN and SYDVKM. This CDR3 has 14 amino acids. The CDR3 protein is CASSFPGGPYEQFF. CDR3 nucleotides: TGTGCCAGCAGTTTCCCGGGGGGGCCGTATGAGCAGTTCTTC.

This clone was counted only a few times. This chain uses TRBV28 with TRBJ2-5; the D is unclear. Trimming stripped 2 bases from V and 3 bases from J, with 7 bases between. Germline V gene data show CDR1 as MDHEN and CDR2 as SYDVKM. This CDR3 contains 13 residues. The CDR3 region has the DNA TGTGCCAGCAGTTTAGGGTCTAAAGAGACCCAGTACTTC. Encoded protein: CASSLGSKETQYF.

This clone was picked up a small number of times. The chain links TRBV5-1 to TRBJ2-3; possible D gene TRBD2, 6 bases. V was trimmed by 0 bases and J by 2 bases, leaving 13 bases between them. The CDR3 has 16 residues. Germline CDR1 is SGHRS and CDR2 is YFSETQ. This CDR3 reads CASSLERGRFTDTQYF. CDR3 DNA sequence: TGCGCCAGCAGCTTGGAACGGGGGAGATTCACAGATACGCAGTATTTT. Drawing the rest from reference TRBV5-1 and TRBJ2-3, the complete variable domain is KAGVTQTPRYLIKTRGQQVTLSCSPISGHRSVSWYQQTPGQGLQFLFEYFSETQRNKGNFPGRFSGRQFSNSRSEMNVSTLELGDSALYLCASSLERGRFTDTQYFGPGTRLTVL.

The chain recombines TRBV28 with TRBJ1-2, with 12 nucleotides matching TRBD1. This CDR3 has 15 residues. The V gene end was trimmed by 4 bases and the J gene end by 4 bases; junction bases not matched to a gene: 4. Germline V gene data show CDR1 as MDHEN and CDR2 as SYDVKM. This chain's CDR3 is CASSSGTGGGYGYTF. CDR3 in DNA: TGTGCCAGCAGTTCAGGGACAGGGGGCGGCTATGGCTACACCTTC.

V is TRBV9 and J is TRBJ2-3; maybe TRBD2 (5 bases). Trimming took off 4 bases at V and 3 bases at J, with 12 bases between the two ends. The CDR3 spans 14 residues. Germline assignment: CDR1 SGDLS and CDR2 YYNGEE. The CDR3 nucleotides read TGTGCCAGCAGCCCCCTGGGAGAGACAGATACGCAGTATTTT. It encodes CASSPLGETDTQYF.

Only a few counts were recorded for this clone. This chain links TRBV18 with TRBJ2-5; a weak D match, TRBD2 (6 bases). Trimming removed 2 bases at V and 5 bases at J, with 9 bases between. The CDR3 runs to 13 residues. Germline CDR1 KGHSH, CDR2 LQKENI. The CDR3 loop reads CASSPGTPETQYF. The CDR3 coding sequence is TGTGCCAGCTCACCAGGGACTCCTGAGACCCAGTACTTC.

This clone was seen a few times. The rearrangement joins TRBV6-5 to TRBJ1-1, with 8 bases identical to TRBD1. Germline CDR1 reads MNHEY; CDR2 reads SVGAGI. V lost 4 bases and J lost 0; bases outside the gene matches: 7. CDR3 length equals 16 residues. This chain's CDR3 is CASSSGGSVVNTEAFF. DNA of the CDR3: TGTGCCAGCAGTTCAGGGGGCTCCGTGGTGAACACTGAAGCTTTCTTT.

This clone was seen a handful of times. The same CDR3 can be traced to other DNA sequences in this sample. This rearrangement joins TRBV7-2 to TRBJ1-1; maybe TRBD1 (5 bases). The V end lost 1 base, the J end lost 3 bases, and 6 bases lay between the germline ends. The CDR3 totals 13 residues. Germline lookup yields CDR1 SGHTA and CDR2 FQGNSA. The CDR3 sequence: CASSLGGDTEAFF. The CDR3, as DNA: TGTGCCAGCAGCTTAGGAGGGGACACTGAAGCTTTCTTT. The variable domain in full, with the rest retrieved from reference TRBV7-2 and TRBJ1-1, is GAGVSQSPSNKVTEKGKDVELRCDPISGHTALYWYRQSLGQGLEFLIYFQGNSAPDKSGLPSDRFSAERTGGSVSTLTIQRTQQEDSAVYLCASSLGGDTEAFFGQGTRLTVV.

This rearrangement joins TRBV4-3 to TRBJ2-1, with D unclear. Trimming removed 2 bases from V and 0 bases from J, with 8 bases in between. The V gene's germline CDR1 is LGHNA and CDR2 YSLEER. This CDR3 has 15 residues. The CDR3 sequence is CASSQLWGSYNEQFF. CDR3 nucleotide sequence: TGCGCCAGCAGCCAACTCTGGGGCTCCTACAATGAGCAGTTCTTC.